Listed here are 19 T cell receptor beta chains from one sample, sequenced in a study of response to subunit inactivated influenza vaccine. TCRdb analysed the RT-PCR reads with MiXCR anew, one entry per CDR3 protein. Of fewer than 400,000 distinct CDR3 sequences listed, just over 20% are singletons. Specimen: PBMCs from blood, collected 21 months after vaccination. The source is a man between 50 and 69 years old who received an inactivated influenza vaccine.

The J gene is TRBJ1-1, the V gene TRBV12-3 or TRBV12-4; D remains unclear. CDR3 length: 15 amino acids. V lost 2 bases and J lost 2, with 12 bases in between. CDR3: CASSLFAGINTEAFF. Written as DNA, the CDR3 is TGTGCCAGCAGTTTATTTGCGGGGATTAACACTGAAGCTTTCTTT.

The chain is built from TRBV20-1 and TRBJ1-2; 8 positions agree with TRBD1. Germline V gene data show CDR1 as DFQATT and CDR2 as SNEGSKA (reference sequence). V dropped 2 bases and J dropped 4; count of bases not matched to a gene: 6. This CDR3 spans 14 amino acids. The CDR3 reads CSARTDRGSYGYTF. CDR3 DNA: TGCAGTGCTAGAACCGACAGGGGCAGCTATGGCTACACCTTC.

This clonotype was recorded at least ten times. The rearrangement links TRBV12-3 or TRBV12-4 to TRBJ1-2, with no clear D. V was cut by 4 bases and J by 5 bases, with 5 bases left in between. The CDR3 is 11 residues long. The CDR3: CASSSRYGYTF. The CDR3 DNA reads TGTGCCAGCAGTTCCCGATATGGCTACACCTTC.

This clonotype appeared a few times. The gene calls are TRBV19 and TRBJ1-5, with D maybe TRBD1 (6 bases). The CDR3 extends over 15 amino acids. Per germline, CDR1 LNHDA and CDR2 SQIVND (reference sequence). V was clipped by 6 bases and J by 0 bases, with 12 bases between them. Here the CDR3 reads CASRPDRNSNQPQHF. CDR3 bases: TGTGCCAGTAGACCGGACAGAAATAGCAATCAGCCCCAGCATTTT.

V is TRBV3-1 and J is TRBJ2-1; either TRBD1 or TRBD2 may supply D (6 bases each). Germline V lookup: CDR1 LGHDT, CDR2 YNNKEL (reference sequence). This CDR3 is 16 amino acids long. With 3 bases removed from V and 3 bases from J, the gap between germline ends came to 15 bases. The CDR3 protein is CASSQEGGSVYNEQFF. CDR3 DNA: TGTGCCAGCAGCCAGGAGGGGGGTTCGGTCTACAATGAGCAGTTCTTC.

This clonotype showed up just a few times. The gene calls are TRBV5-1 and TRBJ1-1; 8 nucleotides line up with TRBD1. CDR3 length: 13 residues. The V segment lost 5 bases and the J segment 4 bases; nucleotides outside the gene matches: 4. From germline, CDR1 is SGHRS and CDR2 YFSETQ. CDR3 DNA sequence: TGCGCCAGCAGTGGACAGGGACTCACTGAAGCTTTCTTT. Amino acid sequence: CASSGQGLTEAFF.

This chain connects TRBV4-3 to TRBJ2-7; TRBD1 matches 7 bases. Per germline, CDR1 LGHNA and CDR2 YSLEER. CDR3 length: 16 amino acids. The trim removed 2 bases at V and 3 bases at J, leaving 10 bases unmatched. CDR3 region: CASSQLTGVGFYEQYF. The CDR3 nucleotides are TGCGCCAGCAGCCAATTAACAGGGGTGGGATTCTACGAGCAGTACTTC.

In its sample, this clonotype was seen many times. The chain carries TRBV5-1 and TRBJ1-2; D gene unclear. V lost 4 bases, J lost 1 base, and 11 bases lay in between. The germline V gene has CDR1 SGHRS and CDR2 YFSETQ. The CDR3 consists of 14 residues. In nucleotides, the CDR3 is TGCGCCAGCAGCCCCGCCGGATTTAACTATGGCTACACCTTC. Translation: CASSPAGFNYGYTF.

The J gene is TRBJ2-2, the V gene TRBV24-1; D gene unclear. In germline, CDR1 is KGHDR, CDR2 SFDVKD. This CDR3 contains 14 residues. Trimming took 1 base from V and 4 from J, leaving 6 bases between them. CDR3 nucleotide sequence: TGTGCCACCAGTGATTTATCGGGCACCGGGGAGCTGTTTTTT. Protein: CATSDLSGTGELFF.

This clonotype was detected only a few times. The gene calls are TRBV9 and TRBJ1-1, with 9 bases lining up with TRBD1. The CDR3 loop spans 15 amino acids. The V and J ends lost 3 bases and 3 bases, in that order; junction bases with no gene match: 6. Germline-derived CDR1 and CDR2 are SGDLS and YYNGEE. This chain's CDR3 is CASSEGGQGYTEAFF. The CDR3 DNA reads TGTGCCAGCAGCGAGGGGGGACAGGGCTACACTGAAGCTTTCTTT.

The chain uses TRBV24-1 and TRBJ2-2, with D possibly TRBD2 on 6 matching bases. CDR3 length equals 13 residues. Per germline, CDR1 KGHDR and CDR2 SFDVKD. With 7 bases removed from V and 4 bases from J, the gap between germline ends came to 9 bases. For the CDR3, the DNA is TGTGCCACCAGGGGGACTGCCACCGGGGAGCTGTTTTTT. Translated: CATRGTATGELFF.

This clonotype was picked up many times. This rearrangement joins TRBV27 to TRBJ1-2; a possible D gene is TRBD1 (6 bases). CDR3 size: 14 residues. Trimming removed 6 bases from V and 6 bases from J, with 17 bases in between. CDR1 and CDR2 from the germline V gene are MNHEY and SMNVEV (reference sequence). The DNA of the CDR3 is TGTGCCAGCAGCGGACTTGGACAGATCAATGGCTACACCTTC. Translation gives CASSGLGQINGYTF.

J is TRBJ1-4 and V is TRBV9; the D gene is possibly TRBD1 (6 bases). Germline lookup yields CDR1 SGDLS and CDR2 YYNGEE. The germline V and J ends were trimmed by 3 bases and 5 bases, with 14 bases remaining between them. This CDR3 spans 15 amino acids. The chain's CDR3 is CASSATGIENEKLFF. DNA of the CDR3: TGTGCCAGCAGCGCCACAGGGATTGAGAATGAAAAACTGTTTTTT.

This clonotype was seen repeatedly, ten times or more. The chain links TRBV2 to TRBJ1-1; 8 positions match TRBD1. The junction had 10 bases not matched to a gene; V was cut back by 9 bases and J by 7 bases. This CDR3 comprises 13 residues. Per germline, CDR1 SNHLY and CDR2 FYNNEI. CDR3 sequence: CASPGAGGNEAFF. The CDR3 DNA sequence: TGTGCCAGTCCCGGGGCAGGGGGCAATGAAGCTTTCTTT.

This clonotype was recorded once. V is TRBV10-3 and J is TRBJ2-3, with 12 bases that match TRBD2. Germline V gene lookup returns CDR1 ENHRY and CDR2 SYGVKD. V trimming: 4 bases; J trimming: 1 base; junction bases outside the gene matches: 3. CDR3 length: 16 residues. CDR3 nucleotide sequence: TGTGCCATCAGTGGACTAGCGGGAGAGGGCACAGATACGCAGTATTTT. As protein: CAISGLAGEGTDTQYF.

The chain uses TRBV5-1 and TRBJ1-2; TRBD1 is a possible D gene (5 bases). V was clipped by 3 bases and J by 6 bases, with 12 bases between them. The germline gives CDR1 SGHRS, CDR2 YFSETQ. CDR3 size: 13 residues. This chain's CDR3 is CASSSQGVHGYTF. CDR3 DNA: TGCGCCAGCAGCTCTCAGGGAGTTCATGGCTACACCTTC. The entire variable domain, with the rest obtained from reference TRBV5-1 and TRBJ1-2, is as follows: KAGVTQTPRYLIKTRGQQVTLSCSPISGHRSVSWYQQTPGQGLQFLFEYFSETQRNKGNFPGRFSGRQFSNSRSEMNVSTLELGDSALYLCASSSQGVHGYTFGSGTRLTVV.

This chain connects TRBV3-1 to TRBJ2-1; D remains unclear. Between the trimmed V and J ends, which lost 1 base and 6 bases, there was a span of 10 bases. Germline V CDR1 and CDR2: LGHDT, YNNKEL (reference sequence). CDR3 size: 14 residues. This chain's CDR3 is CASSQVYGRNEQFF. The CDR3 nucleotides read TGTGCCAGCAGCCAAGTGTACGGCCGCAATGAGCAGTTCTTC.

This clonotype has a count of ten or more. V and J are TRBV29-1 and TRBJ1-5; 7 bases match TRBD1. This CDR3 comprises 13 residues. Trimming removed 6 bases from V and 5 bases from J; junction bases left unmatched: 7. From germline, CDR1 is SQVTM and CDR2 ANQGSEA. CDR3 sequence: CSVGQAYDQPQHF. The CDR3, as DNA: TGCAGCGTCGGACAGGCATATGATCAGCCCCAGCATTTT.

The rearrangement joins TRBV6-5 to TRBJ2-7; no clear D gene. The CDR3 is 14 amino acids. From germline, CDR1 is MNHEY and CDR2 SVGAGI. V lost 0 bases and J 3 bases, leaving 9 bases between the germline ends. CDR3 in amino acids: CASSYSADNYEQYF. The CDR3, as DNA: TGTGCCAGCAGTTACTCCGCAGACAACTACGAGCAGTACTTC.